The 2 T cell receptor beta chains listed next were all sequenced from one sample in a study of blood T cell repertoires in COVID-19. Profiled with immunoSEQ multiplex PCR; TCRdb holds only in-frame clones, not every one. The data hold around 200,000 clones, with 70% to 80% observed a single time. Material for sequencing was peripheral blood. The source is a woman aged 40-49 years with COVID-19, enrolled during active disease.

This chain links TRBV16 with TRBJ1-5; perhaps TRBD1 as D (6 bases). V shed 8 bases and J shed 2 bases, with 13 bases lying between them. Germline V gene lookup returns CDR1 KGHSY and CDR2 FQNENV. The CDR3 is made up of 14 amino acids. CDR3 amino acids: CASGGHGGNQPQHF. CDR3 nucleotides: TGTGCCAGCGGGGGACACGGAGGCAATCAGCCCCAGCATTTT.

The genes are TRBV10-3 and TRBJ2-2, with D perhaps matching TRBD2 (6 bases). There are 16 residues in the CDR3. Germline V gene lookup returns CDR1 ENHRY and CDR2 SYGVKD. V lost 3 bases and J lost 1, with 12 bases in between. The CDR3 region has the DNA TGTGCCATCAGTGATGTCGTGGGAGGGAACACCGGGGAGCTGTTTTTT. This codes for CAISDVVGGNTGELFF.